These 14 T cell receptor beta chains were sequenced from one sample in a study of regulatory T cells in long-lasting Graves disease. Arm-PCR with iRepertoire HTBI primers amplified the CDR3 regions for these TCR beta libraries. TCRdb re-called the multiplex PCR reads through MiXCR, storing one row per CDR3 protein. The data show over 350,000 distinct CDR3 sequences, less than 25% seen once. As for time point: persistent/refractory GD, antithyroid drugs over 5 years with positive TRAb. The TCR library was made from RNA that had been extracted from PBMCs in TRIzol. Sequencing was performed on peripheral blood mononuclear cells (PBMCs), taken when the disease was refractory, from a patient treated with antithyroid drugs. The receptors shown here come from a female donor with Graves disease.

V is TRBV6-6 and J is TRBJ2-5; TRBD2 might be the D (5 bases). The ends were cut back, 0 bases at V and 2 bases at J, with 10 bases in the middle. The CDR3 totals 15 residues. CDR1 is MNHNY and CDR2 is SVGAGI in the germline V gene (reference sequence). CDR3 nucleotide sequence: TGTGCCAGCAGTTACTCGATACGAGGGCAAGAGACCCAGTACTTC. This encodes CASSYSIRGQETQYF.

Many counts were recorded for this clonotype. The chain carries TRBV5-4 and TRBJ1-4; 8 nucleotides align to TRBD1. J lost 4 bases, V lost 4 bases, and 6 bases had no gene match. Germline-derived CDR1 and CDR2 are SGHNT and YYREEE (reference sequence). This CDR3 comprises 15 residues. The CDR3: CASSPDRGFNEKLFF. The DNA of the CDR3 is TGTGCCAGCAGCCCTGACAGGGGATTTAATGAAAAACTGTTTTTT.

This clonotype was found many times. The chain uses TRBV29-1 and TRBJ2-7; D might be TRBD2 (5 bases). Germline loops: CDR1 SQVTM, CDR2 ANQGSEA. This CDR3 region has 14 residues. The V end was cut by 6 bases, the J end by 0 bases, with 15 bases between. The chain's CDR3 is CSVSSDGLSYEQYF. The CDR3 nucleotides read TGCAGCGTATCTTCGGACGGACTCTCCTACGAGCAGTACTTC.

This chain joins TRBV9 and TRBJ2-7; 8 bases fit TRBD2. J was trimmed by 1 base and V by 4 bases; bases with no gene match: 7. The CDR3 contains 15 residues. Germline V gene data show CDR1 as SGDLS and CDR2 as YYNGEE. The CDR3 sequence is CASSLSGSTSYEQYF. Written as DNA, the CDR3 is TGTGCCAGCAGCCTCAGCGGGAGTACATCCTACGAGCAGTACTTC.

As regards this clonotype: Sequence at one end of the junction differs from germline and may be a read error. The CDR3 loop reads CACSSGQGASYEQYF. In nucleotides, the CDR3 is TGTGCCTGCAGTTCGGGACAGGGGGCTTCCTACGAGCAGTACTTC. The V and J genes are TRBV6-5 and TRBJ2-7; 12 bases match TRBD1. The germline V gene has CDR1 MNHEY and CDR2 SVGAGI. This CDR3 comprises 15 residues.

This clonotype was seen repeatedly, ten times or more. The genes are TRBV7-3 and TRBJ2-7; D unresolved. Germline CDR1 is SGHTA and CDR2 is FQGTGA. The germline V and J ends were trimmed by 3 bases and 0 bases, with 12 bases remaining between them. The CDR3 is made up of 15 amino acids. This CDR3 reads CASSFCLPSSYEQYF. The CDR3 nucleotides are TGTGCCAGCAGCTTCTGTCTACCTAGCTCCTACGAGCAGTACTTC.

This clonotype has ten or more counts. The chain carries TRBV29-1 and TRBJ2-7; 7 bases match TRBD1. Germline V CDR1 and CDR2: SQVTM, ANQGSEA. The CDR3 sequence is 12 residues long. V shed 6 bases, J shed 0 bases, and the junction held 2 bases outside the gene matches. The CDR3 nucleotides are TGCAGCGTGACAGGGAACTCCTACGAGCAGTACTTC. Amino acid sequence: CSVTGNSYEQYF.

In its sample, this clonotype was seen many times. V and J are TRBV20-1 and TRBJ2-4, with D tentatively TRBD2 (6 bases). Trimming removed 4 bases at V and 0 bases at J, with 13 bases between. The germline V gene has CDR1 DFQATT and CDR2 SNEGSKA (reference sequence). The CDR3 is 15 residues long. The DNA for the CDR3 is TGCAGTGCTACCCGGAGGGGTGTAGCCAAAAACATTCAGTACTTC. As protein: CSATRRGVAKNIQYF.

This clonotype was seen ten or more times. The CDR3 here is CASSKTGGTEAFF. DNA for the CDR3: TGTGCCAGCAGCAAGACAGGGGGCACTGAAGCTTTCTTT. The chain links TRBV7-9 to TRBJ1-1; TRBD1 matches at 9 bases. Looked up from germline, CDR1 is SEHNR and CDR2 is FQNEAQ (reference sequence). V was pared by 5 bases and J by 4 bases, with 2 bases of the junction left unmatched. This CDR3 has 13 residues. The full variable domain, in which reference TRBV7-9 and TRBJ1-1 provide the parts outside the CDR3, is DTGVSQNPRHKITKRGQNVTFRCDPISEHNRLYWYRQTLGQGPEFLTYFQNEAQLEKSRLLSDRFSAERPKGSFSTLEIQRTEQGDSAMYLCASSKTGGTEAFFGQGTRLTVV.

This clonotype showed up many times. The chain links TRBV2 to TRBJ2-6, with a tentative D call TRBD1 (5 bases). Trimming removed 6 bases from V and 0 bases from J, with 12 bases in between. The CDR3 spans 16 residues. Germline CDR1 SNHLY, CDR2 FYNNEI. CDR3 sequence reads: CASRENRFSGANVLTF. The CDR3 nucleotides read TGTGCCAGCAGAGAAAACAGGTTCTCTGGGGCCAACGTCCTGACTTTC.

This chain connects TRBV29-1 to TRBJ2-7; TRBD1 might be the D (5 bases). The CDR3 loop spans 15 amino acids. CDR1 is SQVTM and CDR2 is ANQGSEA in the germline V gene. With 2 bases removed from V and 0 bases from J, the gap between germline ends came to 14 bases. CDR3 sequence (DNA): TGCAGCGTTGAAAGACCAAGGGGAAACTCCTACGAGCAGTACTTC. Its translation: CSVERPRGNSYEQYF.

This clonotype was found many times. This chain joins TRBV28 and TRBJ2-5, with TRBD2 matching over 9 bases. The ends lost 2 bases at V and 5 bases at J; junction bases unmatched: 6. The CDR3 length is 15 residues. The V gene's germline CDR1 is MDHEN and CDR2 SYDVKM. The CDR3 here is CASSLGGREGETQYF. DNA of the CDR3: TGTGCCAGCAGTTTAGGGGGGCGGGAGGGGGAGACCCAGTACTTC. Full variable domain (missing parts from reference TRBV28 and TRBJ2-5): DVKVTQSSRYLVKRTGEKVFLECVQDMDHENMFWYRQDPGLGLRLIYFSYDVKMKEKGDIPEGYSVSREKKERFSLILESASTNQTSMYLCASSLGGREGETQYFGPGTRLLVL.

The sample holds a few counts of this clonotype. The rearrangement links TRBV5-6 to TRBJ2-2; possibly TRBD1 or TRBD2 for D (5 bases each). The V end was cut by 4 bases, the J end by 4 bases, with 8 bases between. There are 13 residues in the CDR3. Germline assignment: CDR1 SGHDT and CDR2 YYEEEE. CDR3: CASSRGGTGELFF. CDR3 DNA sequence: TGTGCCAGCAGCCGTGGGGGCACCGGGGAGCTGTTTTTT.

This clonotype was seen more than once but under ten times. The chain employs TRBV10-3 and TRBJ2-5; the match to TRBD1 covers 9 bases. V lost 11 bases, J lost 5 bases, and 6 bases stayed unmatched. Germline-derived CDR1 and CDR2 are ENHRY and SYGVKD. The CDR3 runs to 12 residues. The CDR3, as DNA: TGTGCCTTCTCCGGGACAGGGGAGACCCAGTACTTC. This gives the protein CAFSGTGETQYF.